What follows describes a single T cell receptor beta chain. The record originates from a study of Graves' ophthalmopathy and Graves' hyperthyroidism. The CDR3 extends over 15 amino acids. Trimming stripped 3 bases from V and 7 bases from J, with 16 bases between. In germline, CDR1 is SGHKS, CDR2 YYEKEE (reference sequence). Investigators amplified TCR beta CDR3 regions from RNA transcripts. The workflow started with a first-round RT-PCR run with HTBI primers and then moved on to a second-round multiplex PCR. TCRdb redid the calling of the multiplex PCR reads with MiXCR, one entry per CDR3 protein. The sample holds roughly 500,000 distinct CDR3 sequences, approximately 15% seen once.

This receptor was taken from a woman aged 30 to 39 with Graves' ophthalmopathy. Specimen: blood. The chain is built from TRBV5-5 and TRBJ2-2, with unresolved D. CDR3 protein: CASSWVLPADGELFF. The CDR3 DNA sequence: TGTGCCAGCAGCTGGGTGTTGCCGGCGGACGGGGAGCTGTTTTTT.